This T cell receptor (beta chain) was obtained from a study of radiation and T cells in renal cell carcinoma. Study findings and constraints: Top tumor clonotypes rose in blood 2 weeks post-radiation, then contracted.

Only in-frame clones appear in the TCRdb table, and some are missing; sequencing was by immunoSEQ multiplex PCR. The table has approximately 85,000 clones, 89% seen once. Time point indicated: blood 4 weeks post-SBRT, at nephrectomy. Noted treatment: 15 Gy SBRT to primary tumor, nephrectomy 4 weeks later. As concerns this clone: As yet, its antigen is unknown.

The sequences come from blood, collected from a patient whose treatment included radiotherapy and nephrectomy. This clonotype originated in a woman between 65 and 79 years old with renal cell carcinoma.

The CDR3 DNA sequence: TGTGCCAGTAGTATCCCAGGACAGCTCGAGCAGTACTTC. It translates to CASSIPGQLEQYF. V is TRBV19 and J is TRBJ2-7, with D perhaps TRBD1 (6 bases). Germline loops: CDR1 LNHDA, CDR2 SQIVND (reference sequence). There are 13 residues in the CDR3. Trimming removed 3 bases at V and 6 bases at J, with 12 bases between.